The entry that follows covers one TCR beta chain sequence. Generated by immunoSEQ multiplex PCR, the TCRdb table keeps only in-frame clones and is missing some. The data hold about 140,000 clones, with approximately 92% observed a single time. Germline lookup yields CDR1 ENHRY and CDR2 SYGVKD. The CDR3 spans 15 residues. Between the trimmed V and J ends, which lost 2 bases and 0 bases, there was a span of 11 bases. The data derive from a study of control samples from healthy donors and cancer patients. This chain uses TRBV10-3 with TRBJ2-7; a possible D gene is TRBD2 (6 bases). This TCR was sampled from a man aged 25-45 years in good health. Material: blood. The CDR3 nucleotides are TGTGCCATCAGTGAGGGGAGGAATAACTCCTACGAGCAGTACTTC. Its translation: CAISEGRNNSYEQYF.